Presented here are 5 T cell receptor beta chains from one specimen sequenced in a study of T cells in Graves' hyperthyroidism and ophthalmopathy. Authors of the study amplified TCR beta CDR3 regions from RNA transcripts. The HTBI primer set served for first-round RT-PCR of the TCR CDR3. From the multiplex PCR reads, TCRdb called clonotypes with MiXCR, one entry per CDR3 protein. Here the sample spans about 96,000 distinct CDR3 sequences, 51% being singletons. Sample: blood. The receptors were gathered from a woman between 35 and 50 years old with Graves' hyperthyroidism.

This clonotype was observed many times. The chain has TRBV7-6 and TRBJ2-7, with 7 nucleotides matching TRBD1. Looked up from germline, CDR1 is SGHVS and CDR2 is FNYEAQ. The CDR3 extends over 13 amino acids. V shed 2 bases, J shed 3 bases, and the junction held 1 base outside the gene matches. Here the CDR3 reads CASSLPGGYEQYF. The DNA of the CDR3 is TGTGCCAGCAGCTTACCAGGGGGCTACGAGCAGTACTTC.

In DNA, the CDR3 is TGTGCCAGCAGCTTGGGCACGGGGACAGGGTTCTATGGCTACACCTTC. Amino acid sequence: CASSLGTGTGFYGYTF. V and J are TRBV5-4 and TRBJ1-2; 9 bases match TRBD1. Looked up from germline, CDR1 is SGHNT and CDR2 is YYREEE (reference sequence). CDR3 size: 16 residues. V lost 0 bases and J lost 4; bases outside the gene matches: 7.

The chain carries TRBV7-8 and TRBJ1-2, with D possibly matching TRBD1 (5 bases). Trimming removed 1 base from V and 3 bases from J, with 15 bases in between. Germline values: CDR1 SGHVS, CDR2 FQNEAQ. The CDR3 contains 16 residues. The CDR3 loop is CASSLVFRGEHYGYTF. The CDR3 DNA is TGTGCCAGCAGCTTAGTTTTCCGGGGCGAGCACTATGGCTACACCTTC.

Ten or more counts support this clonotype. The chain is built from TRBV29-1 and TRBJ1-2; TRBD1 matches at 12 bases. The CDR3 spans 14 residues. Losses at the gene ends were 3 bases for V and 4 bases for J; bases not matched to a gene: 3. Per the germline V gene, CDR1 is SQVTM and CDR2 is ANQGSEA. CDR3 region: CSVEGTGGAYGYTF. CDR3 DNA sequence: TGCAGCGTTGAGGGGACAGGGGGCGCCTATGGCTACACCTTC.

This clonotype was seen repeatedly, ten times or more. The V call is TRBV20-1, the J call TRBJ1-5, with D perhaps matching TRBD1 (5 bases). The CDR3 sequence is 14 residues long. Germline assignment: CDR1 DFQATT and CDR2 SNEGSKA (reference sequence). V was shortened by 5 bases and J by 1 base, with 12 bases between the two germline ends. DNA for the CDR3: TGCAGTGCTGTACAGGATTGGAGCAATCAGCCCCAGCATTTT. Its protein product is CSAVQDWSNQPQHF.